Presented here are 5 T cell receptor beta chains from one specimen sequenced in a study of cytomegalovirus exposure and HLA in healthy donors. 13 Jbeta primers and 60 Vbeta primers were used for the PCR. Using immunoSEQ multiplex PCR, the repertoire was profiled, and TCRdb retains in-frame clones only, with some absent. The sample holds 150,000 or so clones; 60% to 80% are singletons and the top ten take roughly 2%. Sequencing was done on a sample of PBMCs. All receptors come from a man aged 45-65 years in good health and CMV-seropositive.

This clone came up once. V is TRBV29-1 and J is TRBJ1-2; 8 bases agree with TRBD1. The germline gives CDR1 SQVTM, CDR2 ANQGSEA. Unmatched junction bases numbered 9, after V lost 5 bases and J lost 4 bases. The CDR3 consists of 14 residues. CDR3 amino acids: CSVFDRGPLYGYTF. CDR3 coding DNA: TGCAGCGTTTTCGACAGGGGTCCCCTCTATGGCTACACCTTC.

This rearrangement joins TRBV15 to TRBJ2-5; 7 bases line up with TRBD2. This CDR3 comprises 15 residues. Germline loops: CDR1 LNHNV, CDR2 YYDKDF (reference sequence). The ends lost 3 bases at V and 5 bases at J; junction bases unmatched: 9. The CDR3 is CATSSGGGGRETQYF. In nucleotides, the CDR3 is TGTGCCACCAGCAGCGGCGGGGGTGGGCGTGAGACCCAGTACTTC.

The chain combines TRBV7-9 with TRBJ1-4; D is ambiguous. Germline lookup yields CDR1 SEHNR and CDR2 FQNEAQ (reference sequence). Trimming took 4 bases from V and 5 from J, leaving 11 bases between them. The CDR3 runs 14 residues. CDR3 sequence reads: CASSSRGGNEKLFF. The CDR3 nucleotides are TGTGCCAGCAGCTCACGAGGTGGGAATGAAAAACTGTTTTTT.

The chain has TRBV7-2 and TRBJ2-1; 9 positions match TRBD2. The germline V gene encodes CDR1 SGHTA and CDR2 FQGNSA. The CDR3 consists of 16 residues. V dropped 3 bases and J dropped 2; count of bases not matched to a gene: 5. The CDR3 loop is CASSLASGAAYNEQFF. The CDR3 nucleotides read TGTGCCAGCAGCTTGGCTAGCGGGGCCGCCTACAATGAGCAGTTCTTC.

V gene TRBV6-5 combines with J gene TRBJ2-5; the match to TRBD2 covers 9 bases. V dropped 2 bases and J dropped 4; count of bases not matched to a gene: 2. The CDR3 extends over 14 amino acids. Germline V CDR1 and CDR2: MNHEY, SVGAGI. The DNA of the CDR3 is TGTGCCAGCAGTTACGCGCGGGGGGGAGAGACCCAGTACTTC. It yields the protein CASSYARGGETQYF.